A single sample gave rise to the 18 T cell receptor beta chains below, sequenced in a study of cytomegalovirus exposure and HLA in healthy donors. The PCR contained 60 Vbeta and 13 Jbeta primers. TCRdb keeps only in-frame clones here, not all; method: immunoSEQ multiplex PCR. In the table there are roughly 100,000 clones, roughly three quarters of which are singletons. The source material was PBMCs. These receptors were obtained from a man aged 40-50 years in good health and CMV-seronegative.

The chain uses TRBV5-1 and TRBJ2-7; 7 nucleotides line up with TRBD2. CDR1 is SGHRS, CDR2 YFSETQ, per germline. V shed 8 bases, J shed 0 bases, and the junction held 8 bases outside the gene matches. This CDR3 has 14 residues. As DNA, the CDR3 is TGCGCCAGTTATTCGGGGGGTAGCTCCTACGAGCAGTACTTC. Translation: CASYSGGSSYEQYF. The whole variable domain, remainder taken from reference TRBV5-1 and TRBJ2-7, is KAGVTQTPRYLIKTRGQQVTLSCSPISGHRSVSWYQQTPGQGLQFLFEYFSETQRNKGNFPGRFSGRQFSNSRSEMNVSTLELGDSALYLCASYSGGSSYEQYFGPGTRLTVT.

V gene TRBV29-1 combines with J gene TRBJ1-6, with D possibly TRBD1 on 6 matching bases. Germline V gene data show CDR1 as SQVTM and CDR2 as ANQGSEA. The CDR3 is made up of 14 amino acids. V was trimmed by 5 bases and J by 2 bases, leaving 10 bases between them. In nucleotides, the CDR3 is TGCAGCGTTCGGGGGGCCGCCTATAATTCACCCCTCCACTTT. Its protein is CSVRGAAYNSPLHF.

This chain connects TRBV2 to TRBJ2-3, with D possibly TRBD2 on 5 matching bases. The CDR3 extends over 15 amino acids. The V and J ends lost 5 bases and 14 bases respectively, with 26 bases between them. Germline V gene sequence: CDR1 SNHLY, CDR2 FYNNEI. CDR3 DNA: TGTGCCAGCAGTTCCCCCGGTACACGGACTCCCGTTGTGTATTTT. Translating it yields CASSSPGTRTPVVYF.

The chain is built from TRBV4-1 and TRBJ2-7; TRBD2 matches 7 bases. The CDR3 is 16 residues long. Germline V gene lookup returns CDR1 MGHRA and CDR2 YSYEKL. V lost 1 base to trimming and J lost 0 bases; unmatched junction nucleotides: 6. In DNA, the CDR3 is TGCGCCAGCAGCCAAGTTGGGGGAGGGCCCTCCTACGAGCAGTACTTC. It is translated as CASSQVGGGPSYEQYF.

This sequence joins TRBV5-1 and TRBJ1-5; D uncertain. CDR1 SGHRS and CDR2 YFSETQ come from the germline V gene. The CDR3 is 13 amino acids. The ends were cut back, 4 bases at V and 6 bases at J, with 11 bases in the middle. CDR3 sequence reads: CASSPDISQPQHF. CDR3 bases: TGCGCCAGCAGCCCCGACATTTCTCAGCCCCAGCATTTT. The variable domain in full, completed from reference TRBV5-1 and TRBJ1-5, reads KAGVTQTPRYLIKTRGQQVTLSCSPISGHRSVSWYQQTPGQGLQFLFEYFSETQRNKGNFPGRFSGRQFSNSRSEMNVSTLELGDSALYLCASSPDISQPQHFGDGTRLSIL.

The gene calls are TRBV27 and TRBJ2-6; D possibly corresponds to TRBD1 (5 bases). Germline-derived CDR1 and CDR2 are MNHEY and SMNVEV (reference sequence). The CDR3 is 17 residues long. V was clipped by 8 bases and J by 3 bases, with 20 bases between them. CDR3 nucleotide sequence: TGTGCCAGCTTGGGCTACTCGGATCAGGGTGGGGCCAACGTCCTGACTTTC. Its protein is CASLGYSDQGGANVLTF.

This rearrangement joins TRBV19 to TRBJ2-6; 9 bases align to TRBD1. This CDR3 region has 17 residues. Germline CDR1 is LNHDA and CDR2 is SQIVND (reference sequence). Trimming took 7 bases from V and 4 from J; bases not matched to a gene: 11. The DNA of the CDR3 is TGTGCCAGTATCAATAGGGGGACAGGGTCCGGGGCCAACGTCCTGACTTTC. Translation: CASINRGTGSGANVLTF. Combining the CDR3 with reference TRBV19 and TRBJ2-6 gives the whole variable domain DGGITQSPKYLFRKEGQNVTLSCEQNLNHDAMYWYRQDPGQGLRLIYYSQIVNDFQKGDIAEGYSVSREKKESFPLTVTSAQKNPTAFYLCASINRGTGSGANVLTFGAGSRLTVL.

The V and J genes are TRBV6-5 and TRBJ1-5, with D possibly TRBD1 on 5 matching bases. The CDR3 consists of 14 residues. V lost 6 bases to trimming and J lost 4 bases, with 13 bases between them. Germline values: CDR1 MNHEY, CDR2 SVGAGI. CDR3 residues: CASRQYTGNQPQHF. DNA for the CDR3: TGTGCCAGCAGACAGTATACAGGAAATCAGCCCCAGCATTTT.

The J gene is TRBJ1-2, the V gene TRBV29-1; a possible D gene is TRBD1 (5 bases). CDR1 and CDR2 (germline): SQVTM, ANQGSEA. Trimming removed 5 bases at V and 0 bases at J, with 7 bases between. This CDR3 region has 12 residues. The CDR3 protein is CSVFRANYGYTF. The CDR3 coding sequence is TGCAGCGTTTTCAGGGCTAACTATGGCTACACCTTC.

This clone has just a few counts. This chain uses TRBV10-3 with TRBJ1-2, with 7 bases fitting TRBD1. Germline loops: CDR1 ENHRY, CDR2 SYGVKD. The V and J ends lost 7 bases and 5 bases, in that order; junction bases with no gene match: 7. This CDR3 comprises 13 residues. The CDR3 region has the DNA TGTGCCATCACCCAACCGGGACAGTATGGCTACACCTTC. Encoded protein: CAITQPGQYGYTF.

The chain has TRBV7-2 and TRBJ2-3, with TRBD2 identical over 7 bases. CDR1 SGHTA and CDR2 FQGNSA come from the germline V gene. The ends lost 7 bases at V and 3 bases at J; junction bases unmatched: 13. There are 16 residues in the CDR3. The CDR3 DNA is TGTGCCAGCACCCGGCTGGGGGAGGGCGATACAGATACGCAGTATTTT. This codes for CASTRLGEGDTDTQYF.

The chain uses TRBV9 and TRBJ1-6, with D hard to call. Germline V gene lookup returns CDR1 SGDLS and CDR2 YYNGEE. CDR3 length: 15 amino acids. V was pared by 4 bases and J by 4 bases, with 12 bases between. CDR3 loop: CASSLGPFYNSPLHF. The CDR3 DNA is TGTGCCAGCAGCCTAGGGCCCTTTTATAATTCACCCCTCCACTTT. Supplemented by reference TRBV9 and TRBJ1-6, the full variable domain reads DSGVTQTPKHLITATGQRVTLRCSPRSGDLSVYWYQQSLDQGLQFLIQYYNGEERAKGNILERFSAQQFPDLHSELNLSSLELGDSALYFCASSLGPFYNSPLHFGNGTRLTVT.

This clone showed up just a few times. V and J are TRBV29-1 and TRBJ2-7; 8 nucleotides match TRBD2. Germline V gene lookup returns CDR1 SQVTM and CDR2 ANQGSEA. With 1 base clipped from V and 4 bases from J, the junction kept 3 bases outside the gene matches. The CDR3 consists of 13 residues. The CDR3 sequence: CSVEVAGFYEQYF. The CDR3 DNA reads as TGCAGCGTTGAAGTAGCGGGATTTTACGAGCAGTACTTC.

This sequence joins TRBV4-1 and TRBJ1-2, with D perhaps matching TRBD1 (6 bases). The germline V gene has CDR1 MGHRA and CDR2 YSYEKL. This CDR3 spans 16 amino acids. Trimming removed 4 bases from V and 2 bases from J, with 17 bases in between. The CDR3 region is CASSRLYSGANYGYTF. The CDR3 DNA is TGCGCCAGCAGCCGTTTATACTCAGGGGCCAACTATGGCTACACCTTC.

The chain links TRBV4-1 to TRBJ2-7, with D possibly TRBD2 on 6 matching bases. The germline gives CDR1 MGHRA, CDR2 YSYEKL. The length of the CDR3 is 14 residues. Trimming stripped 4 bases from V and 1 base from J, with 11 bases between. Here the CDR3 reads CASSREASSYEQYF. For the CDR3, the DNA is TGCGCCAGCAGCCGGGAGGCGTCGTCCTACGAGCAGTACTTC.

This rearrangement joins TRBV19 to TRBJ2-7; 11 nucleotides match TRBD1. The CDR3 spans 18 residues. With 3 bases clipped from V and 4 bases from J, the junction kept 14 bases outside the gene matches. Germline V gene lookup returns CDR1 LNHDA and CDR2 SQIVND (reference sequence). The CDR3 sequence: CASSIGRTGTGGRYEQYF. The CDR3 nucleotides are TGTGCCAGTAGTATTGGTAGAACCGGGACAGGGGGAAGGTACGAGCAGTACTTC.

This clone was observed a handful of times. J is TRBJ1-1 and V is TRBV4-1; D remains unclear. Germline CDR1 MGHRA, CDR2 YSYEKL. V lost 5 bases to trimming and J lost 7 bases, with 17 bases between them. The CDR3 has 14 residues. For the CDR3, the DNA is TGCGCCAGCAGCGGGCCCTACAAGGTAGTTGAAGCTTTCTTT. This gives the protein CASSGPYKVVEAFF.

V usage is TRBV5-4 and J usage is TRBJ2-5, with 7 bases matching TRBD1. Germline CDR1 is SGHNT and CDR2 is YYREEE (reference sequence). There are 13 residues in the CDR3. Germline trimming cut 2 bases from V and 5 bases from J; bases unmatched to any gene: 3. The CDR3 sequence is CASSLQGIETQYF. For the CDR3, the DNA is TGTGCCAGCAGCTTACAGGGGATCGAGACCCAGTACTTC.